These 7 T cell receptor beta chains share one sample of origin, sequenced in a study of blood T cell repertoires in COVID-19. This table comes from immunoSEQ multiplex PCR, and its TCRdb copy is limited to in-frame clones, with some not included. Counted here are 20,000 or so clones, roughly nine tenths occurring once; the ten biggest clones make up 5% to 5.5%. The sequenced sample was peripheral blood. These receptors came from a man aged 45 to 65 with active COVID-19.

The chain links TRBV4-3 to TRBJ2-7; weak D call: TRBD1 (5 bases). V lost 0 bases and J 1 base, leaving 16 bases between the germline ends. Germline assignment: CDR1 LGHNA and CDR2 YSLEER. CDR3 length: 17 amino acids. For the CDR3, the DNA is TGCGCCAGCAGCCAAGAGGTGGCCTGGACACTTTCCTACGAGCAGTACTTC. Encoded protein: CASSQEVAWTLSYEQYF.

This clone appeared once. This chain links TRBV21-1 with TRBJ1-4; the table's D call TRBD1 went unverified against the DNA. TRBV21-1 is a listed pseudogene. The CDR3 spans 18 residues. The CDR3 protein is CASSKGMNARGLGEKLFF. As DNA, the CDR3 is TGTGCCAGCAGCAAAGGGATGAATGCTAGGGGTTTGGGCGAAAAACTGTTTTTT.

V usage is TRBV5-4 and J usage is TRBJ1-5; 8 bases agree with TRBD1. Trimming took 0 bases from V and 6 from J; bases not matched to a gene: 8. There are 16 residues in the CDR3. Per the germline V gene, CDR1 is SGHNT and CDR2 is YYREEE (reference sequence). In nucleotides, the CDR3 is TGTGCCAGCAGCTTGGGGGGACAGGTTACCGGTCAGCCCCAGCATTTT. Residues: CASSLGGQVTGQPQHF.

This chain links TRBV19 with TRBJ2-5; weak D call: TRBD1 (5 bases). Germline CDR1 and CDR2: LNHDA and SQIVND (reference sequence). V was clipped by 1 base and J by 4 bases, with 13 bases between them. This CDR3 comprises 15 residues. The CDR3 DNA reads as TGTGCCAGTAGTATAGCTACCCGTGGGGCAGAGACCCAGTACTTC. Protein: CASSIATRGAETQYF.

The CDR3 loop reads CASSPPAASSYNEQFF. As DNA, the CDR3 is TGTGCCAGCAGCCCCCCAGCAGCGAGCTCCTACAATGAGCAGTTCTTC. The rearrangement uses TRBV5-4 and TRBJ2-1; D not resolved. The CDR3 is 16 amino acids. CDR1 and CDR2 (germline): SGHNT, YYREEE (reference sequence). The V end lost 4 bases, the J end lost 0 bases, and 14 bases lay between the germline ends.

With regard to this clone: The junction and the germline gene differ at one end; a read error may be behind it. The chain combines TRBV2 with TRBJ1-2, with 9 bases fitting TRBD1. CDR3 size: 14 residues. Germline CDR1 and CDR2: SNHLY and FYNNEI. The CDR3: CASRGQGYRVGHTF. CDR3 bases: TGTGCCAGCAGGGGACAGGGCTATAGGGTTGGCCACACCTTC.

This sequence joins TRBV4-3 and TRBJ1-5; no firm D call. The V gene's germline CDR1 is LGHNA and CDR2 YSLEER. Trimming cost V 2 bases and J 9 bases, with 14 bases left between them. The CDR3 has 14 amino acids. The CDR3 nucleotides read TGCGCCAGCAGCCAAAGCACCGGAGCCAGGCCCCAGCATTTT. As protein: CASSQSTGARPQHF.